The 24 T cell receptor beta chains given below trace back to one sample, sequenced in a study of a mutant IDH1 vaccine in newly diagnosed glioma. Time point reported: baseline, week 1 (first vaccination visit). Specified treatment: pre-vaccination baseline after standard-of-care therapy. Clones were read by immunoSEQ multiplex PCR, and TCRdb kept only the in-frame ones, dropping some. The sample gives 30,000 to 40,000 clones, around 82% of which show up once; about 9.1% is in the top ten. Sequencing used PBMCs, obtained from a glioma patient treated with radiotherapy, temozolomide or both. The source of these receptors is a man aged 35-49 years with glioma. Some clones in this sample may be carry-over from other donors' samples.

The chain recombines TRBV7-2 with TRBJ1-5; no reliable D call. V dropped 5 bases and J dropped 3 bases, with 14 bases sitting between them. Germline V CDR1 and CDR2: SGHTA, FQGNSA. The CDR3 is made up of 15 amino acids. CDR3 residues: CASSPSRNVNQPQHF. The CDR3 DNA reads as TGTGCCAGCAGCCCCAGCAGGAACGTCAATCAGCCCCAGCATTTT. The full variable domain, its missing parts supplied by reference TRBV7-2 and TRBJ1-5, is GAGVSQSPSNKVTEKGKDVELRCDPISGHTALYWYRQSLGQGLEFLIYFQGNSAPDKSGLPSDRFSAERTGGSVSTLTIQRTQQEDSAVYLCASSPSRNVNQPQHFGDGTRLSIL.

This chain uses TRBV20-1 with TRBJ1-3; D remains unclear. The V and J ends lost 7 bases and 2 bases respectively, with 6 bases between them. This CDR3 region has 11 residues. CDR1 and CDR2 from the germline V gene are DFQATT and SNEGSKA (reference sequence). The CDR3 is CSVDTGNTIYF. The DNA of the CDR3 is TGCAGTGTTGATACTGGAAACACCATATATTTT.

V usage is TRBV7-6 and J usage is TRBJ2-5, with TRBD2 identical over 9 bases. Germline CDR1 and CDR2: SGHVS and FNYEAQ. V dropped 4 bases and J dropped 2; count of bases not matched to a gene: 8. The CDR3 spans 16 residues. CDR3 amino acids: CASSSSGAGIQETQYF. CDR3 coding DNA: TGTGCCAGCAGCTCTAGCGGGGCCGGAATACAAGAGACCCAGTACTTC. The full variable domain, its missing parts supplied by reference TRBV7-6 and TRBJ2-5, is GAGVSQSPRYKVTKRGQDVALRCDPISGHVSLYWYRQALGQGPEFLTYFNYEAQQDKSGLPNDRFSAERPEGSISTLTIQRTEQRDSAMYRCASSSSGAGIQETQYFGPGTRLLVL.

The V gene is TRBV10-1, the J gene TRBJ2-3; 8 bases match TRBD2. This CDR3 comprises 17 residues. Germline CDR1 reads WNHNN; CDR2 reads SYGVQD (reference sequence). V lost 0 bases, J lost 1 base, and 6 bases stayed unmatched. For the CDR3, the DNA is TGCGCCAGCAGTGAGTCGACTCAAGCGGGGGGCACAGATACGCAGTATTTT. Translation gives CASSESTQAGGTDTQYF.

This rearrangement joins TRBV19 to TRBJ1-6; a possible D gene is TRBD1 (6 bases). Germline V gives CDR1 LNHDA, CDR2 SQIVND (reference sequence). This CDR3 is 15 amino acids long. V lost 6 bases and J lost 6, with 15 bases in between. The CDR3 loop is CASSRGEGVNSPLHF. CDR3 DNA: TGTGCCAGTAGCCGGGGGGAGGGGGTTAATTCACCCCTCCACTTT.

The rearrangement joins TRBV2 to TRBJ1-6; D gene uncertain. Trimming removed 1 base at V and 9 bases at J, with 4 bases between. This CDR3 has 12 residues. The germline CDR1 and CDR2 sequences are SNHLY and FYNNEI. Here the CDR3 DNA reads TGTGCCAGCAGTGAAGAGATTTCACCCCTCCACTTT. As protein: CASSEEISPLHF.

The V gene is TRBV7-8, the J gene TRBJ2-3, with TRBD2 matching 9 bases. The CDR3 is 14 amino acids. Trimming took 5 bases from V and 8 from J; bases not matched to a gene: 8. The germline CDR1 and CDR2 sequences are SGHVS and FQNEAQ. Here the CDR3 DNA reads TGTGCCAGCAGCCGTAAGCGGGGGGCGAGTACGCAGTATTTT. Residues: CASSRKRGASTQYF.

The chain links TRBV5-4 to TRBJ1-1, with TRBD1 as a possible D gene (5 bases). The germline V and J ends were trimmed by 0 bases and 9 bases, with 18 bases remaining between them. CDR3 length equals 15 residues. Germline V gene lookup returns CDR1 SGHNT and CDR2 YYREEE (reference sequence). The CDR3 loop is CASSLVMGGESKAFF. The CDR3 coding sequence is TGTGCCAGCAGCTTGGTTATGGGGGGGGAGTCTAAAGCTTTCTTT.

J is TRBJ1-6 and V is TRBV5-1, with a possible D match to TRBD1 (6 bases). There are 16 residues in the CDR3. The V and J ends lost 0 bases and 5 bases respectively, with 12 bases between them. The V gene's germline CDR1 is SGHRS and CDR2 YFSETQ. CDR3 amino acids: CASSLGQGRNNSPLHF. The CDR3 DNA sequence: TGCGCCAGCAGCTTGGGTCAGGGGCGTAATAATTCACCCCTCCACTTT.

This chain uses TRBV30 with TRBJ1-5, with a tentative D call TRBD1 (5 bases). The germline gives CDR1 GTSNPN, CDR2 SVGIG (reference sequence). The CDR3 has 14 residues. Trimming took off 0 bases at V and 6 bases at J, with 12 bases between the two ends. CDR3 region: CAWSVPGRFQPQHF. Here the CDR3 DNA reads TGTGCCTGGAGTGTGCCAGGGCGTTTTCAGCCCCAGCATTTT.

The chain is built from TRBV9 and TRBJ2-5; 11 bases fit TRBD2. The germline CDR1 and CDR2 sequences are SGDLS and YYNGEE. V was clipped by 0 bases and J by 4 bases; unmatched bases: 8. CDR3 length: 17 amino acids. This CDR3 is CASSVAPSGGFGETQYF. The DNA for the CDR3 is TGTGCCAGCAGCGTAGCGCCTAGCGGGGGGTTTGGAGAGACCCAGTACTTC.

This clone turned up a few times. The chain links TRBV14 to TRBJ1-4, with a possible D match to TRBD1 (5 bases). The germline CDR1 and CDR2 sequences are SGHDN and FVKESK. V lost 1 base and J 4 bases, leaving 13 bases between the germline ends. The CDR3 extends over 16 amino acids. CDR3: CASSQGGPGLNEKLFF. CDR3 coding DNA: TGTGCCAGCAGCCAAGGAGGGCCAGGGCTTAATGAAAAACTGTTTTTT.

The J gene is TRBJ2-2, the V gene TRBV19; D uncertain. V gave up 3 bases and J gave up 5 bases, with 7 bases separating them. Germline V CDR1 and CDR2: LNHDA, SQIVND (reference sequence). The CDR3 covers 13 residues. The CDR3 sequence is CASSIKGTGELFF. CDR3 nucleotides: TGTGCCAGTAGTATTAAGGGAACCGGGGAGCTGTTTTTT.

By sample share, this clone is medium-sized. V usage is TRBV4-1 and J usage is TRBJ1-1; D uncertain. The V and J ends lost 4 bases and 3 bases respectively, with 3 bases between them. The germline CDR1 and CDR2 sequences are MGHRA and YSYEKL. This CDR3 has 11 amino acids. The DNA for the CDR3 is TGCGCCAGCAGCCGAGACACTGAAGCTTTCTTT. It translates to CASSRDTEAFF.

The table lists this clone with a few counts. This sample also contains other DNA sequences that code for the same CDR3. The chain links TRBV19 to TRBJ2-7; D tentatively reads TRBD1 or TRBD2 (5 bases each). Germline CDR1 reads LNHDA; CDR2 reads SQIVND (reference sequence). V was clipped by 5 bases and J by 4 bases, with 12 bases between them. The CDR3 contains 13 residues. The CDR3 protein is CASSPGARYEQYF. The CDR3 coding sequence is TGTGCCAGTAGTCCCGGGGCCAGGTACGAGCAGTACTTC.

This clone was detected a few times. This chain connects TRBV7-8 to TRBJ1-5; D is unresolved. This CDR3 is 14 amino acids long. Trimming left V 4 bases short and J 5 bases short, with 12 bases between. Germline V gives CDR1 SGHVS, CDR2 FQNEAQ. CDR3 loop: CASSSRREDQPQHF. The CDR3 DNA reads TGTGCCAGCAGCTCACGAAGGGAAGATCAGCCCCAGCATTTT.

The rearrangement joins TRBV25-1 to TRBJ1-2; weak D call: TRBD1 (5 bases). The germline gives CDR1 MGHDK, CDR2 SYGVNS. This CDR3 region has 14 residues. The ends were cut back, 3 bases at V and 6 bases at J, with 14 bases in the middle. For the CDR3, the DNA is TGTGCCAGCAGTGACCCGGGACGGATTAATGGCTACACCTTC. Encoded protein: CASSDPGRINGYTF.

V gene TRBV18 combines with J gene TRBJ1-4; 9 bases agree with TRBD1. Germline V CDR1 and CDR2: KGHSH, LQKENI. V gave up 6 bases and J gave up 7 bases; unmatched junction bases: 6. CDR3 size: 14 residues. The CDR3 sequence is CASSSGTGSEKLFF. As DNA, the CDR3 is TGTGCCAGCTCCTCCGGGACAGGGAGTGAAAAACTGTTTTTT. Filled out from reference TRBV18 and TRBJ1-4, the complete variable domain reads NAGVMQNPRHLVRRRGQEARLRCSPMKGHSHVYWYRQLPEEGLKFMVYLQKENIIDESGMPKERFSAEFPKEGPSILRIQQVVRGDSAAYFCASSSGTGSEKLFFGSGTQLSVL.

The CDR3 sequence is CASSLGTSGGQETQYF. The CDR3 DNA reads TGCGCCAGCAGCCTTGGGACTAGCGGGGGCCAAGAGACCCAGTACTTC. The genes are TRBV5-1 and TRBJ2-5, with TRBD2 matching over 14 bases. This CDR3 has 16 amino acids. Losses at the gene ends were 4 bases for V and 1 base for J; bases not matched to a gene: 3. Germline loops: CDR1 SGHRS, CDR2 YFSETQ.

The chain employs TRBV6-1 and TRBJ2-1; D could derive from TRBD1 or TRBD2 (6 bases each). The CDR3 runs 16 residues. V lost 4 bases and J lost 2, with 15 bases in between. Germline V gene lookup returns CDR1 MNHNS and CDR2 SASEGT. The CDR3: CASSGPSGATYNEQFF. In DNA, the CDR3 is TGTGCCAGCAGTGGGCCCTCGGGGGCCACCTACAATGAGCAGTTCTTC.

V usage is TRBV19 and J usage is TRBJ2-1, with D maybe TRBD1 (8 bases). Germline CDR1 reads LNHDA; CDR2 reads SQIVND (reference sequence). The CDR3 length is 15 residues. Trimming removed 5 bases from V and 7 bases from J, with 18 bases in between. In DNA, the CDR3 is TGTGCCAGTAGTCCGCGGGGGCGACAGGGGAATGAGCAGTTCTTC. It translates to CASSPRGRQGNEQFF. The full variable domain, with the rest looked up from reference TRBV19 and TRBJ2-1, is DGGITQSPKYLFRKEGQNVTLSCEQNLNHDAMYWYRQDPGQGLRLIYYSQIVNDFQKGDIAEGYSVSREKKESFPLTVTSAQKNPTAFYLCASSPRGRQGNEQFFGPGTRLTVL.

V and J are TRBV11-3 and TRBJ2-3, with D possibly being TRBD2 (5 bases). CDR1 SGHNT and CDR2 YENEEA come from the germline V gene. The length of the CDR3 is 15 residues. V was cut by 2 bases and J by 3 bases, with 12 bases left in between. CDR3 sequence: CASSLSTRKTDTQYF. CDR3 DNA: TGTGCCAGCAGCTTAAGTACTAGAAAGACAGATACGCAGTATTTT.

The V gene is TRBV4-1, the J gene TRBJ1-6, with D possibly matching TRBD1 (5 bases). Per germline, CDR1 MGHRA and CDR2 YSYEKL. V was shortened by 2 bases and J by 6 bases, with 14 bases between the two germline ends. CDR3 size: 16 residues. The CDR3 bases are TGCGCCAGCAGCCAAATCTCAGCGACAGTTAATTCACCCCTCCACTTT. Its protein product is CASSQISATVNSPLHF.

By sample share, this clone is medium-sized. The chain joins TRBV6-1 to TRBJ1-1, with D maybe TRBD1 (5 bases). The CDR3 extends over 13 amino acids. Germline-derived CDR1 and CDR2 are MNHNS and SASEGT. V lost 5 bases and J lost 0, with 7 bases in between. In DNA, the CDR3 is TGTGCCAGCAGTCGACAGATGAACACTGAAGCTTTCTTT. This sequence encodes CASSRQMNTEAFF.